This T cell receptor (beta chain) was identified in a study of response to subunit inactivated influenza vaccine. TCRdb recomputed calls from the RT-PCR reads with MiXCR, one row per CDR3 protein. This table has about 540,000 distinct CDR3 sequences, approximately 15% appearing once. Only a few counts were recorded for this clonotype. Antigen unknown. Study conclusions and caveats: The authors proposed limited new T cell recruitment per seasonal influenza vaccination.

CDR1 and CDR2 (germline): DFQATT, SNEGSKA (reference sequence). This CDR3 is 12 amino acids long. The ends were cut back, 6 bases at V and 2 bases at J, with 9 bases in the middle. The chain combines TRBV20-1 with TRBJ2-3; D assignment may be TRBD1 or TRBD2 (5 bases each). The sequences come from PBMCs from blood, collected 11 to 12 days after vaccination. This TCR was sampled from a man aged 50 or older who received an inactivated influenza vaccine. The CDR3 loop is CSAGDHTDTQYF. DNA for the CDR3: TGCAGTGCGGGGGACCACACAGATACGCAGTATTTT.